This TCR beta chain is drawn from a study of T cells after yellow fever vaccination. TCRdb fed the 5' RACE reads into MiXCR, producing one record per CDR3 protein. The sample contains roughly 45,000 distinct CDR3 sequences, 6% to 7% of which appear only once. Only a few counts were recorded for this clonotype. Trimming removed 8 bases from V and 1 base from J, with 23 bases in between. The CDR3 spans 17 residues. CDR1 SEHNR and CDR2 FQNEAQ come from the germline V gene (reference sequence). The sequences come from CD8+ T cells not binding an NS4B(214-222) dextramer, sorted from PBMCs, collected 45 days after the yellow fever booster vaccination. The rearrangement joins TRBV7-9 to TRBJ1-1, with a possible D match to TRBD1 (5 bases). This sequence originates from a man aged 30-40 years who received the YFV17D yellow fever vaccine. CDR3 protein: CASFGGGPRDPNTEAFF. The CDR3 DNA follows: TGTGCCAGCTTCGGTGGGGGACCGAGAGACCCGAACACTGAAGCTTTCTTT.